Below, 16 T cell receptor beta chains from the same sample are listed, as sequenced in a study of blood T cell repertoires in COVID-19. Sequenced by immunoSEQ multiplex PCR; TCRdb stores in-frame clones only, minus some. The data contain 90,000 to 100,000 clones, approximately 84% of them singletons. Source material: peripheral blood. The receptor set was obtained from a man aged 55-75 years with acute or convalescent COVID-19.

V usage is TRBV7-9 and J usage is TRBJ2-2, with 8 bases aligning to TRBD1. V lost 5 bases and J lost 7; bases outside the gene matches: 9. The CDR3 spans 15 residues. Germline assignment: CDR1 SEHNR and CDR2 FQNEAQ (reference sequence). CDR3 in DNA: TGTGCCAGCAGCCCGGCGACAGGGGTCGTCGGGGAGCTGTTTTTT. This gives the protein CASSPATGVVGELFF.

The chain couples TRBV27 to TRBJ1-2, with TRBD1 as a possible D gene (5 bases). Germline-derived CDR1 and CDR2 are MNHEY and SMNVEV (reference sequence). The V end lost 5 bases, the J end lost 2 bases, and 9 bases lay between the germline ends. This CDR3 is built from 13 residues. The CDR3 region is CASSTPGNYGYTF. In nucleotides, the CDR3 is TGTGCCAGCAGTACCCCAGGGAACTATGGCTACACCTTC.

The chain uses TRBV3-1 (or the pseudogene TRBV3-2) and TRBJ1-1; D not resolved. CDR3 length equals 14 residues. Trimming cost V 5 bases and J 0 bases, with 10 bases left between them. CDR1 and CDR2 from the germline V gene are LGHDT and YNNKEL (reference sequence). The CDR3 loop is CASSNPGLNTEAFF. CDR3 DNA sequence: TGTGCCAGCAGCAACCCGGGGTTGAACACTGAAGCTTTCTTT.

V usage is TRBV7-9 and J usage is TRBJ1-1; D gene ambiguous. The CDR3 covers 13 residues. Trimming took off 7 bases at V and 2 bases at J, with 11 bases between the two ends. Germline V gene lookup returns CDR1 SEHNR and CDR2 FQNEAQ (reference sequence). The CDR3 DNA is TGTGCCAGCACCGAGGTAGGAAACACTGAAGCTTTCTTT. As protein: CASTEVGNTEAFF.

The chain carries TRBV19 and TRBJ2-7; 9 positions match TRBD2. The CDR3 runs 17 residues. The V segment lost 2 bases and the J segment 2 bases; nucleotides outside the gene matches: 10. Germline-derived CDR1 and CDR2 are LNHDA and SQIVND (reference sequence). The CDR3, as DNA: TGTGCCAGTAGTATACCTCAGTGGGCTAGCGGGGCCTACGAGCAGTACTTC. Protein sequence: CASSIPQWASGAYEQYF. The whole variable domain, remainder taken from reference TRBV19 and TRBJ2-7, is DGGITQSPKYLFRKEGQNVTLSCEQNLNHDAMYWYRQDPGQGLRLIYYSQIVNDFQKGDIAEGYSVSREKKESFPLTVTSAQKNPTAFYLCASSIPQWASGAYEQYFGPGTRLTVT.

This chain uses TRBV6-5 with TRBJ1-1; tentative D call: TRBD1 (5 bases). Germline values: CDR1 MNHEY, CDR2 SVGAGI. V lost 2 bases, J lost 0 bases, and 7 bases lay in between. CDR3 length: 14 amino acids. The DNA of the CDR3 is TGTGCCAGCAGTTACGCCAGGGTGAACACTGAAGCTTTCTTT. Translated, it gives CASSYARVNTEAFF.

The table lists this clone with a count of one. The CDR3 coding sequence is TGTGCCAGCAGTCCTCCGGGAATCCATACAACTAATGAAAAACTGTTTTTT. It encodes CASSPPGIHTTNEKLFF. The chain is built from TRBV11-2 and TRBJ1-4; D gene uncertain. The CDR3 totals 17 residues. Per the germline V gene, CDR1 is SGHAT and CDR2 is FQNNGV. V lost 6 bases to trimming and J lost 0 bases, with 17 bases between them. Looking up the rest from reference TRBV11-2 and TRBJ1-4 gives the full variable domain: EAGVAQSPRYKIIEKRQSVAFWCNPISGHATLYWYQQILGQGPKLLIQFQNNGVVDDSQLPKDRFSAERLKGVDSTLKIQPAKLEDSAVYLCASSPPGIHTTNEKLFFGSGTQLSVL.

V and J are TRBV7-9 and TRBJ2-3, with TRBD2 matching over 12 bases. This CDR3 has 15 amino acids. CDR1 is SEHNR and CDR2 is FQNEAQ in the germline V gene (reference sequence). Trimming cost V 5 bases and J 6 bases; bases outside gene matches: 6. The CDR3 region has the DNA TGTGCCAGCAGCCGACTAGCGGGGGATAGGGATACGCAGTATTTT. As protein: CASSRLAGDRDTQYF.

The V gene is TRBV4-1, the J gene TRBJ2-1; 16 bases line up with TRBD2. Trimming removed 1 base from V and 2 bases from J; junction bases left unmatched: 5. CDR3 size: 19 residues. CDR1 and CDR2 from the germline V gene are MGHRA and YSYEKL. CDR3 nucleotide sequence: TGCGCCAGCAGCCAAGTGGGGACTAGCGGGAGGGCGGCCTACAATGAGCAGTTCTTC. Amino acid sequence: CASSQVGTSGRAAYNEQFF.

As for this clone: One junction end disagrees with the germline gene, perhaps due to a read error. This chain connects TRBV15 to TRBJ1-6, with a possible D match to TRBD1 (6 bases). Germline CDR1 and CDR2: LNHNV and YYDKDF (reference sequence). The CDR3 length is 15 residues. The CDR3 region is CATSGNRVQNSPPHF. CDR3 sequence (DNA): TGTGCCACCAGCGGCAACAGGGTGCAAAATTCACCCCCCCACTTT.

The V call is TRBV24-1, the J call TRBJ2-1; possible D gene TRBD1, 6 bases. Germline V lookup: CDR1 KGHDR, CDR2 SFDVKD. V lost 7 bases to trimming and J lost 8 bases, with 14 bases between them. The CDR3 totals 13 residues. Written as DNA, the CDR3 is TGTGCCACCAGGGGGGCGGTTGGCGATGAGCAGTTCTTC. Translated, it gives CATRGAVGDEQFF.

This clone was picked up one time. The J gene is TRBJ2-3, the V gene TRBV10-2, with a possible D match to TRBD2 (6 bases). Germline CDR1 is WSHSY and CDR2 is SAAADI. The CDR3 is 15 residues long. The germline V and J ends were trimmed by 7 bases and 0 bases, with 14 bases remaining between them. This CDR3 is CASMVLAGSTDTQYF. The CDR3 DNA reads as TGCGCCAGCATGGTACTAGCCGGAAGCACAGATACGCAGTATTTT.

This clone was observed a few times. The chain couples TRBV27 to TRBJ1-5; 11 bases align to TRBD1. V lost 6 bases to trimming and J lost 3 bases; unmatched junction nucleotides: 4. The CDR3 consists of 15 residues. CDR1 is MNHEY and CDR2 is SMNVEV in the germline V gene (reference sequence). The CDR3, as DNA: TGTGCCAGCAGCAGGACAGGGGGCCTCAATCAGCCCCAGCATTTT. Translating gives CASSRTGGLNQPQHF.

The V gene is TRBV11-2, the J gene TRBJ1-4; D possibly corresponds to TRBD1 (6 bases). Trimming took 7 bases from V and 8 from J, leaving 23 bases between them. The CDR3 is made up of 16 amino acids. Germline V gene sequence: CDR1 SGHAT, CDR2 FQNNGV. The CDR3 loop is CASTTSAYRDQEKLFF. The DNA for the CDR3 is TGTGCCAGCACCACCTCGGCCTACAGGGATCAAGAAAAACTGTTTTTT.

The CDR3 is CASSFKGAGYNEQFF. The DNA for the CDR3 is TGTGCCAGCAGCTTTAAGGGGGCAGGGTACAATGAGCAGTTCTTC. The V gene is TRBV5-6, the J gene TRBJ2-1; TRBD1 matches 7 bases. Germline CDR1 SGHDT, CDR2 YYEEEE. The CDR3 is made up of 15 amino acids. Trimming removed 2 bases from V and 4 bases from J; junction bases left unmatched: 6.

Turning to this clone: At one of its ends the junction is not consistent with the germline gene, which may arise from a read error. V is TRBV18 and J is TRBJ2-7; 9 nucleotides align to TRBD2. There are 15 residues in the CDR3. In germline, CDR1 is KGHSH, CDR2 LQKENI. This CDR3 reads CASSPRTSDSYEQYF. For the CDR3, the DNA is TGTGCCAGCTCCCCACGGACTAGCGACTCCTACGAGCAGTACTTC.